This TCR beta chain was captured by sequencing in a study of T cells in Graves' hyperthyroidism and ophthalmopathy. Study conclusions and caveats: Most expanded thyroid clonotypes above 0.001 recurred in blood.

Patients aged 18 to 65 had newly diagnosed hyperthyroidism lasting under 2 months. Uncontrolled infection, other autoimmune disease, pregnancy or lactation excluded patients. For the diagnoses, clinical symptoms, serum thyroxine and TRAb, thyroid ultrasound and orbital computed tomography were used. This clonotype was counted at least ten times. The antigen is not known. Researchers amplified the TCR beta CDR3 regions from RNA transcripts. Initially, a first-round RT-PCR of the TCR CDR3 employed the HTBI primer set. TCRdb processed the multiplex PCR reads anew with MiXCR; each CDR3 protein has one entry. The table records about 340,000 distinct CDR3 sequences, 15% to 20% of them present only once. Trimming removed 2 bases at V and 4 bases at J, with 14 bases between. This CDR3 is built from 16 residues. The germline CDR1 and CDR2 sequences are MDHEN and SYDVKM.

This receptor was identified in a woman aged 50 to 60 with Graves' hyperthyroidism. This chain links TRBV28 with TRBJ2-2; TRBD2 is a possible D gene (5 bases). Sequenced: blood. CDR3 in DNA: TGTGCCAGCAGTTTAACTGCGGGCGCGGGCACCGGGGAGCTGTTTTTT. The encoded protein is CASSLTAGAGTGELFF.